This TCR beta chain was obtained from a study of memory CD4+ T cells and cytomegalovirus serostatus. Assay: immunoSEQ multiplex PCR; the TCRdb copy retains only in-frame clones and omits some. Of approximately 53,000 clones in the sample, 82% were seen once. Study-level results: About 40% of the 164 known CMV-associated TCRbeta sequences appeared in CD4+ memory.

A word on this clone: Its antigen remains unidentified.

The sort gate was single viable CD3+CD4+CD8-CD45RO+ cells for memory CD4+ T cells. V lost 2 bases to trimming and J lost 7 bases; unmatched junction nucleotides: 11. The V gene's germline CDR1 is SGHVS and CDR2 FNYEAQ. The CDR3 consists of 17 residues. This chain connects TRBV7-6 to TRBJ1-6, with TRBD1 identical over 7 bases. The specimen was memory CD4+ T cells from blood. This sequence was found in an adult in good health and CMV-seronegative. The CDR3: CASSLRGQGGSNSPLHF. The DNA for the CDR3 is TGTGCCAGCAGCTTAAGGGGGCAGGGTGGGTCGAATTCACCCCTCCACTTT.